This TCR beta chain was sequenced in a study of cytomegalovirus exposure and HLA in healthy donors. With 8 bases clipped from V and 4 bases from J, the junction kept 13 bases outside the gene matches. This CDR3 contains 15 residues. CDR1 is SGHVS and CDR2 is FQNEAQ in the germline V gene. PCR amplification relied on 60 Vbeta primers (plus 13 Jbeta primers). The assay was immunoSEQ multiplex PCR, and TCRdb's table has in-frame clones only and misses some. Found here are fewer than 200,000 clones, less than 75% of them singletons; the top ten hold roughly 1.6%. This TCR came from a girl under 18 in good health and CMV-seronegative. Sequences were obtained from PBMCs. The chain recombines TRBV7-8 with TRBJ2-7, with 8 positions matching TRBD1. The DNA for the CDR3 is TGTGCCAGCGGCCTAGGACAGGGAGTAAAATACGAGCAGTACTTC. Translation: CASGLGQGVKYEQYF.